There are a few counts of the clone carrying this TCR beta chain. Its target is not known. Trimming stripped 1 base from V and 2 bases from J, with 16 bases between. Germline CDR1 SEHNR, CDR2 FQNEAQ (reference sequence). CDR3 length equals 17 residues. A universal primer site was created by template switching, with the cDNA bearing unique molecular identifiers. One entry per CDR3 protein results from TCRdb running MiXCR on the 5' RACE reads. The sample includes 1.5 million to 2 million distinct CDR3 sequences, roughly a third of them seen just once. This sample is part of a study of identical twins. There were only healthy Caucasians among the donors. The study, taken as a whole, reports: Within cord blood, abundant beta clonotypes carried fewer insertions, but memory repertoires showed no such trend. Low generation probability was overrepresented in out-of-frame alpha sequences shared by twins.

This TCR was sampled from a newborn girl in good health. Material: cord blood. The rearrangement joins TRBV7-9 to TRBJ2-3; TRBD2 might be the D (6 bases). The CDR3 reads CASSLVGRDRLTDTQYF. CDR3 in DNA: TGTGCCAGCAGCTTAGTCGGGCGGGACCGACTCACAGATACGCAGTATTTT.